The 21 T cell receptor beta chains presented below share a single source sample, sequenced in a study of blood T cell repertoires in COVID-19. Assay: immunoSEQ multiplex PCR; the TCRdb copy retains only in-frame clones and omits some. The table records roughly 200,000 clones, around nine tenths of them present only once. Sequenced sample: peripheral blood. The receptors were sampled from a man aged 18 to 29 with active or convalescent COVID-19.

The chain links TRBV27 to TRBJ2-7; D is possibly TRBD1 (6 bases). Per germline, CDR1 MNHEY and CDR2 SMNVEV (reference sequence). V lost 6 bases and J 3 bases, leaving 18 bases between the germline ends. The CDR3 loop spans 15 amino acids. The CDR3 reads CASRSINTGIYEQYF. CDR3 DNA sequence: TGTGCCAGCAGATCAATTAACACAGGGATCTACGAGCAGTACTTC.

The chain couples TRBV9 to TRBJ1-4; D possibly corresponds to TRBD1 (6 bases). Trimming left V 0 bases short and J 4 bases short, with 13 bases between. The germline gives CDR1 SGDLS, CDR2 YYNGEE. There are 16 residues in the CDR3. The CDR3 loop is CASSVGDRRSNEKLFF. CDR3 bases: TGTGCCAGCAGCGTAGGAGACAGGCGGAGTAATGAAAAACTGTTTTTT.

This rearrangement joins TRBV3-1 (or the pseudogene TRBV3-2) to TRBJ1-2; D not certain. Trimming pared 1 base from V and 2 bases from J, leaving 8 bases between. Germline values: CDR1 LGHDT, CDR2 YNNKEL (reference sequence). The CDR3 is 14 amino acids. The CDR3 sequence: CASSQVAGNYGYTF. In DNA, the CDR3 is TGTGCCAGCAGCCAAGTGGCCGGGAACTATGGCTACACCTTC.

This clone was found a few times. The V and J genes are TRBV7-2 and TRBJ1-5; no clear D gene. CDR3 length equals 14 residues. The ends were cut back, 1 base at V and 3 bases at J, with 7 bases in the middle. The germline gives CDR1 SGHTA, CDR2 FQGNSA. The CDR3 protein is CASSLDGDNQPQHF. The DNA of the CDR3 is TGTGCCAGCAGCTTAGACGGAGACAATCAGCCCCAGCATTTT.

V is TRBV5-1 and J is TRBJ2-3; the D gene is possibly TRBD1 (6 bases). Trimming left V 4 bases short and J 0 bases short, with 15 bases between. This CDR3 is built from 16 residues. Germline CDR1 SGHRS, CDR2 YFSETQ. The DNA of the CDR3 is TGCGCCAGCAGCCCGAGGACAGTCCCTAGCACAGATACGCAGTATTTT. Protein: CASSPRTVPSTDTQYF.

This chain joins TRBV18 and TRBJ2-1, with 7 bases matching TRBD2. Germline lookup yields CDR1 KGHSH and CDR2 LQKENI. This CDR3 is built from 16 residues. V shed 0 bases, J shed 5 bases, and the junction held 7 bases outside the gene matches. The CDR3 DNA is TGTGCCAGCTCACCACCCCGGACGGGGGGTCACAATGAGCAGTTCTTC. Translating gives CASSPPRTGGHNEQFF.

V is TRBV5-1 and J is TRBJ2-1; TRBD2 is a possible D gene (6 bases). The germline gives CDR1 SGHRS, CDR2 YFSETQ. The V end was cut by 3 bases, the J end by 6 bases, with 19 bases between. The CDR3 length is 16 residues. The CDR3 reads CASSSGTSTTRNEQFF. The CDR3, as DNA: TGCGCCAGCAGCTCAGGGACTTCCACCACACGCAATGAGCAGTTCTTC.

The chain uses TRBV5-4 and TRBJ1-4; D is possibly TRBD1 (5 bases). Per germline, CDR1 SGHNT and CDR2 YYREEE (reference sequence). There are 16 residues in the CDR3. Trimming removed 2 bases at V and 4 bases at J, with 15 bases between. The CDR3 DNA sequence: TGTGCCAGCAGCTTCTACAGACGCGGGGGTAATGAAAAACTGTTTTTT. It codes for CASSFYRRGGNEKLFF. Looking up the rest from reference TRBV5-4 and TRBJ1-4 gives the full variable domain: ETGVTQSPTHLIKTRGQQVTLRCSSQSGHNTVSWYQQALGQGPQFIFQYYREEENGRGNFPPRFSGLQFPNYSSELNVNALELDDSALYLCASSFYRRGGNEKLFFGSGTQLSVL.

The V call is TRBV5-4, the J call TRBJ2-5, with 8 bases aligning to TRBD1. V was pared by 4 bases and J by 3 bases, with 5 bases of the junction left unmatched. Germline CDR1 SGHNT, CDR2 YYREEE (reference sequence). This CDR3 is 14 amino acids long. The CDR3: CASSPGGLEETQYF. In DNA, the CDR3 is TGTGCCAGCAGCCCAGGGGGCTTAGAAGAGACCCAGTACTTC.

This sequence joins TRBV6-1 and TRBJ2-2; 7 bases align to TRBD1. Losses at the gene ends were 3 bases for V and 6 bases for J; bases not matched to a gene: 10. In germline, CDR1 is MNHNS, CDR2 SASEGT. The CDR3 is made up of 16 amino acids. Here the CDR3 DNA reads TGTGCCAGCAGTGACTTAGTAGGGGGCCGGGCCGGGGAGCTGTTTTTT. It specifies CASSDLVGGRAGELFF.

The chain is built from TRBV7-2 and TRBJ2-1; TRBD2 matches at 8 bases. The CDR3 length is 16 residues. V shed 6 bases, J shed 0 bases, and the junction held 7 bases outside the gene matches. Per the germline V gene, CDR1 is SGHTA and CDR2 is FQGNSA. The CDR3 coding sequence is TGTGCCAGCAGTCAAGCGGGGACTAGCTCCTACAATGAGCAGTTCTTC. It encodes CASSQAGTSSYNEQFF.

The chain combines TRBV6-2 or TRBV6-3 with TRBJ1-1; D remains unclear. Germline lookup yields CDR1 MNHEY and CDR2 SVGEGT. Trimming stripped 4 bases from V and 0 bases from J, with 12 bases between. This CDR3 comprises 15 residues. This chain's CDR3 is CASSSFDNMNTEAFF. The CDR3 coding sequence is TGTGCCAGCAGTTCCTTCGACAACATGAACACTGAAGCTTTCTTT.

This rearrangement joins TRBV27 to TRBJ2-7, with TRBD1 matching over 10 bases. CDR3 length equals 14 residues. In germline, CDR1 is MNHEY, CDR2 SMNVEV (reference sequence). The junction had 6 bases not matched to a gene; V was cut back by 3 bases and J by 7 bases. The CDR3 DNA is TGTGCCAGCAGTTTCGGGACAGGGGTCAGGGAGCAGTACTTC. As protein: CASSFGTGVREQYF.

The gene calls are TRBV30 and TRBJ2-7, with D possibly being TRBD1 (6 bases). The germline V and J ends were trimmed by 5 bases and 3 bases, with 11 bases remaining between them. This CDR3 has 12 amino acids. From germline, CDR1 is GTSNPN and CDR2 SVGIG (reference sequence). CDR3 in DNA: TGTGCCTGGGGAGACAGGTACTACGAGCAGTACTTC. It codes for CAWGDRYYEQYF.

The chain links TRBV18 to TRBJ1-3; D is unclear. There are 15 residues in the CDR3. Between the trimmed V and J ends, which lost 0 bases and 8 bases, there was a span of 14 bases. The V gene's germline CDR1 is KGHSH and CDR2 LQKENI. The CDR3 coding sequence is TGTGCCAGCTCACCACCGTTTAGACTGCTGGACACCATATATTTT. It codes for CASSPPFRLLDTIYF.

This chain uses TRBV18 with TRBJ2-6, with a weak D call TRBD1 (5 bases). With 0 bases removed from V and 1 base from J, the gap between germline ends came to 13 bases. CDR3 length: 18 amino acids. Per the germline V gene, CDR1 is KGHSH and CDR2 is LQKENI. CDR3: CASSPPFSPGSGANVLTF. In DNA form, the CDR3 reads TGTGCCAGCTCACCACCCTTTTCTCCAGGGTCTGGGGCCAACGTCCTGACTTTC. The full variable domain, completed using reference TRBV18 and TRBJ2-6, is NAGVMQNPRHLVRRRGQEARLRCSPMKGHSHVYWYRQLPEEGLKFMVYLQKENIIDESGMPKERFSAEFPKEGPSILRIQQVVRGDSAAYFCASSPPFSPGSGANVLTFGAGSRLTVL.

This chain uses TRBV11-2 with TRBJ1-1, with unresolved D. V was pared by 3 bases and J by 5 bases, with 7 bases between. Germline V lookup: CDR1 SGHAT, CDR2 FQNNGV. This CDR3 region has 12 residues. DNA for the CDR3: TGTGCCAGCAGCTTCATACGGACTGAAGCTTTCTTT. Residues: CASSFIRTEAFF.

V usage is TRBV4-1 and J usage is TRBJ1-3; 7 bases map to TRBD1. Germline values: CDR1 MGHRA, CDR2 YSYEKL. The CDR3 loop spans 22 amino acids. V was clipped by 0 bases and J by 0 bases; unmatched bases: 20. CDR3 residues: CASSQDVRSRTGGQSSGNTIYF. CDR3 DNA: TGCGCCAGCAGCCAAGATGTTCGATCTAGGACAGGAGGACAAAGCTCTGGAAACACCATATATTTT.

J is TRBJ2-7 and V is TRBV6-1; 7 positions match TRBD1. CDR1 MNHNS and CDR2 SASEGT come from the germline V gene. The V segment lost 3 bases and the J segment 3 bases; nucleotides outside the gene matches: 8. The CDR3 covers 15 residues. The CDR3 DNA is TGTGCCAGCAGTGATTATTCGGACAGGAACTACGAGCAGTACTTC. Its translation is CASSDYSDRNYEQYF.

This clone was counted a single time. This sequence joins TRBV7-9 and TRBJ2-5; no definite D call. V lost 5 bases to trimming and J lost 2 bases, with 12 bases between them. The CDR3 sequence is 14 residues long. Germline lookup yields CDR1 SEHNR and CDR2 FQNEAQ (reference sequence). CDR3 DNA sequence: TGTGCCAGCAGCCGACTTAACAATCAAGAGACCCAGTACTTC. Its translation is CASSRLNNQETQYF. The full variable domain, completed using reference TRBV7-9 and TRBJ2-5, is DTGVSQNPRHKITKRGQNVTFRCDPISEHNRLYWYRQTLGQGPEFLTYFQNEAQLEKSRLLSDRFSAERPKGSFSTLEIQRTEQGDSAMYLCASSRLNNQETQYFGPGTRLLVL.

The rearrangement uses TRBV5-5 and TRBJ1-2, with 12 bases identical to TRBD1. This CDR3 is built from 18 residues. With 4 bases clipped from V and 5 bases from J, the junction kept 15 bases outside the gene matches. CDR1 and CDR2 (germline): SGHKS, YYEKEE (reference sequence). The DNA for the CDR3 is TGTGCCAGCAGCCTGCCCCTGGGGACAGGGGGCGACGGATATGGCTACACCTTC. It encodes CASSLPLGTGGDGYGYTF.